These 29 T cell receptor beta chains were all obtained from the same sample, sequenced in a study of spatial heterogeneity in lung cancer. From the 5' RACE reads, TCRdb called clonotypes with MiXCR, one entry per CDR3 protein. The profile covers 7,500 to 10,000 distinct CDR3 sequences, with under 5% appearing a single time and 15% to 20% taken by the ten largest. Regarding time point: blood taken at disease recurrence. Tumor, nontumor lung or frozen PBMC supplied whole RNA that was sequenced unsorted. Sequenced here: PBMCs, sampled at recurrence. Receptors were obtained from a female donor with early-stage non-small cell lung cancer.

Relative to its sample, this clonotype is medium-sized (0.01 to 0.1%). This beta chain is a stray read from a library made for alpha chains; its abundance is not meaningful. V is TRBV28 and J is TRBJ2-7; the D is unclear. The CDR3 is made up of 13 amino acids. Trimming cost V 7 bases and J 5 bases, with 15 bases left between them. From germline, CDR1 is MDHEN and CDR2 SYDVKM. The DNA for the CDR3 is TGTGCCAGCATCCCAACCGATGGTGACGAGCAGTACTTC. Translated: CASIPTDGDEQYF.

This clonotype was counted many times. An end of the junction does not agree with germline; a read error may underlie this. This beta chain appears as a stray read in a library generated for alpha chains; its size is not informative. The chain carries TRBV4-1 and TRBJ2-3, with 8 bases aligning to TRBD1. CDR3 length equals 15 residues. Germline V CDR1 and CDR2: MGHRA, YSYEKL. CDR3 bases: TGCGCCAGCAGCCAAGATGGACAGGGCACAGGTACGCAGTATTTT. Its translation is CASSQDGQGTGTQYF.

This clonotype was found many times. In a library made to pick up alpha chains, this beta chain is a stray read with a size that means little. J is TRBJ2-7 and V is TRBV20-1; 8 nucleotides agree with TRBD2. Looked up from germline, CDR1 is DFQATT and CDR2 is SNEGSKA (reference sequence). Trimming at V came to 2 bases and at J to 2 bases, leaving 11 bases not matched to a gene. This CDR3 contains 16 residues. CDR3 in DNA: TGCAGTGCTAGACCTCGCCAGCGGGGGCAACCCTACGAGCAGTACTTC. It yields the protein CSARPRQRGQPYEQYF.

This clonotype showed up many times. In a library made to pick up alpha chains, this beta chain is a stray read with a size that means little. The gene calls are TRBV6-5 and TRBJ1-4; TRBD1 is a possible D gene (6 bases). In germline, CDR1 is MNHEY, CDR2 SVGAGI. Trimming took 6 bases from V and 11 from J, leaving 22 bases between them. There are 15 residues in the CDR3. This CDR3 reads CASSRELGGMEKLFF. CDR3 nucleotides: TGTGCCAGCAGCCGAGAGTTAGGGGGAATGGAGAAACTGTTTTTT.

This clonotype was seen at least ten times. This beta chain lies outside the target of a library built for alpha chains; its clone size means little. The chain recombines TRBV27 with TRBJ1-2, with D hard to call. V lost 3 bases to trimming and J lost 7 bases, with 15 bases between them. CDR3 size: 14 residues. The germline V gene has CDR1 MNHEY and CDR2 SMNVEV (reference sequence). CDR3 in amino acids: CASSLYGPQAGYTF. The CDR3 DNA reads TGTGCCAGCAGTTTGTATGGGCCCCAGGCTGGCTACACCTTC.

This clonotype was observed many times. Because this beta chain is a stray read in a library intended to capture alpha chains, its abundance should not be given much weight. The chain carries TRBV28 and TRBJ1-1, with 7 bases matching TRBD1. Germline assignment: CDR1 MDHEN and CDR2 SYDVKM. CDR3 length equals 14 residues. The V and J ends lost 5 bases and 4 bases, in that order; junction bases with no gene match: 7. DNA of the CDR3: TGTGCCAGCAGTCGGACAGGCGGCGTCACTGAAGCTTTCTTT. Translated, it gives CASSRTGGVTEAFF.

This clonotype is labeled as medium-sized (0.01 to 0.1%). Since the library was made to target alpha chains, this beta chain is a stray read and its abundance is not meaningful. This chain uses TRBV29-1 with TRBJ1-5; 7 bases are a match to TRBD1. CDR3 size: 15 residues. From germline, CDR1 is SQVTM and CDR2 ANQGSEA. Germline trimming cut 4 bases from V and 0 bases from J; bases unmatched to any gene: 6. Here the CDR3 DNA reads TGCAGCGTTGTCGTAGGGGGCCATAGCAATCAGCCCCAGCATTTT. Translated, it gives CSVVVGGHSNQPQHF.

This clonotype was counted many times. With the library built for alpha chains, this beta chain is off target and its frequency is not meaningful. The chain has TRBV13 and TRBJ2-7; 10 nucleotides align to TRBD2. V was pared by 6 bases and J by 4 bases, with 6 bases of the junction left unmatched. The CDR3 length is 14 residues. The germline V gene has CDR1 PRHDT and CDR2 FYEKMQ (reference sequence). CDR3 protein: CASSSTLAGYEQYF. The CDR3 DNA is TGTGCCAGCAGTTCGACACTAGCGGGGTACGAGCAGTACTTC. The whole variable domain, filled in from reference TRBV13 and TRBJ2-7, reads AAGVIQSPRHLIKEKRETATLKCYPIPRHDTVYWYQQGPGQDPQFLISFYEKMQSDKGSIPDRFSAQQFSDYHSELNMSSLELGDSALYFCASSSTLAGYEQYFGPGTRLTVT.

This clonotype was counted at least ten times. A library prepared for alpha chains yielded this beta chain as an off-target read; its size is of little meaning. The genes are TRBV20-1 and TRBJ2-5; D might be TRBD1 or TRBD2, each matching 7 bases. Between the trimmed V and J ends, which lost 1 base and 1 base, there was a span of 16 bases. CDR1 is DFQATT, CDR2 SNEGSKA, per germline (reference sequence). This CDR3 has 16 amino acids. The CDR3 spells CSARARGRGSQETQYF. Written as DNA, the CDR3 is TGCAGTGCTAGAGCAAGGGGGCGGGGGAGCCAAGAGACCCAGTACTTC.

This clonotype rates as large. The library was built for alpha chains, so this beta chain is an off-target read and its size means little. The chain has TRBV7-2 and TRBJ2-7; the match to TRBD2 covers 7 bases. This CDR3 contains 15 residues. J lost 4 bases, V lost 1 base, and 7 bases had no gene match. Germline V gives CDR1 SGHTA, CDR2 FQGNSA. CDR3 bases: TGTGCCAGCAGCTTAGACGGCAGGGAGGGTTACGAGCAGTACTTC. Residues: CASSLDGREGYEQYF.

This clonotype appeared many times. Since it is a stray read in a library aimed at alpha chains, this beta chain has a size that is not meaningful. The rearrangement uses TRBV4-1 and TRBJ2-1; TRBD1 or TRBD2 may be the D gene (6 bases each). Germline values: CDR1 MGHRA, CDR2 YSYEKL. Trimming took off 4 bases at V and 1 base at J, with 14 bases between the two ends. There are 16 residues in the CDR3. CDR3 nucleotide sequence: TGCGCCAGCAGCCTTAAGGGGGAGGAATCCTACAATGAGCAGTTCTTC. Translation gives CASSLKGEESYNEQFF.

This clonotype has ten or more counts. For a library built for alpha chains, this beta chain is a stray read; little rests on its size. The chain joins TRBV5-4 to TRBJ2-1, with 11 nucleotides matching TRBD2. Germline CDR1 is SGHNT and CDR2 is YYREEE (reference sequence). CDR3 length equals 14 residues. The V gene end was trimmed by 0 bases and the J gene end by 8 bases; junction bases not matched to a gene: 1. The CDR3 DNA reads as TGTGCCAGCAGCTTGGCGACTAGCGGGGATGAGCAGTTCTTC. Translation gives CASSLATSGDEQFF.

This clonotype was counted many times. The size of this beta chain means little, since it is a stray read in a library made for alpha chains. The genes are TRBV29-1 and TRBJ2-3, with 7 bases lining up with TRBD2. The CDR3 spans 14 residues. V was pared by 7 bases and J by 4 bases, with 11 bases of the junction left unmatched. The V gene's germline CDR1 is SQVTM and CDR2 ANQGSEA. CDR3 residues: CSADATSFADTQYF. The CDR3, as DNA: TGCAGCGCCGACGCGACTAGCTTCGCAGATACGCAGTATTTT.

By share, this clonotype counts as medium-sized. A library prepared for alpha chains yielded this beta chain as an off-target read; its size is of little meaning. The chain employs TRBV19 and TRBJ1-2, with 8 nucleotides matching TRBD1. Germline CDR1 reads LNHDA; CDR2 reads SQIVND (reference sequence). The CDR3 runs 16 residues. J gave up 2 bases and V 1 base, and 6 bases lay outside the gene matches. The CDR3 region is CASSIARDRINYGYTF. CDR3 bases: TGTGCCAGTAGTATAGCTCGGGACAGGATAAACTATGGCTACACCTTC.

The table lists this clonotype with many counts. This beta chain is an unintended read in a library built for alpha chains; its size means little. The chain combines TRBV29-1 with TRBJ1-2, with D possibly being TRBD1 (5 bases). Germline loops: CDR1 SQVTM, CDR2 ANQGSEA. Trimming left V 6 bases short and J 1 base short, with 18 bases between. The CDR3 is made up of 15 amino acids. CDR3 in amino acids: CSVVTPQGSNYGYTF. The CDR3 nucleotides read TGCAGCGTCGTAACCCCCCAGGGAAGTAACTATGGCTACACCTTC.

This clonotype qualifies as large. This beta chain represents an off-target read in a library built for alpha chains; its size is of limited meaning. V gene TRBV7-7 combines with J gene TRBJ2-1, with D perhaps TRBD1 (6 bases). The length of the CDR3 is 14 residues. Germline loops: CDR1 SSHAT, CDR2 FNYEAQ (reference sequence). Trimming took off 1 base at V and 9 bases at J, with 13 bases between the two ends. The CDR3 region is CASSLEFGDIEQFF. The CDR3 bases are TGTGCCAGCAGCTTAGAATTCGGGGACATTGAGCAGTTCTTC.

This clonotype occurred many times. Little can be read into the size of this beta chain, an off-target read in a library designed for alpha chains. The chain combines TRBV27 with TRBJ2-6, with D perhaps TRBD2 (5 bases). With 4 bases removed from V and 0 bases from J, the gap between germline ends came to 13 bases. The germline CDR1 and CDR2 sequences are MNHEY and SMNVEV (reference sequence). CDR3 length: 17 residues. The CDR3 bases are TGTGCCAGCAGTTGGGCAGGAGGAAACTCTGGGGCCAACGTCCTGACTTTC. Translated: CASSWAGGNSGANVLTF.

This clonotype was recorded at least ten times. This beta chain turned up in a library designed for alpha chains; as an off-target read, its abundance says little. The gene calls are TRBV2 and TRBJ2-3; D may correspond to TRBD1 or TRBD2 (6 bases each). The CDR3 is made up of 16 amino acids. In germline, CDR1 is SNHLY, CDR2 FYNNEI. Trimming pared 8 bases from V and 5 bases from J, leaving 23 bases between. DNA of the CDR3: TGTGCCAGCGGTCCCCTCCGGGGGCTCGCAGGAGATACGCAGTATTTT. Its protein product is CASGPLRGLAGDTQYF. Variable domain in full (rest from reference TRBV2 and TRBJ2-3): EPEVTQTPSHQVTQMGQEVILRCVPISNHLYFYWYRQILGQKVEFLVSFYNNEISEKSEIFDDQFSVERPDGSNFTLKIRSTKLEDSAMYFCASGPLRGLAGDTQYFGPGTRLTVL.

This clonotype was detected a few times. This beta chain slipped into a library made for alpha chains as a stray read, so its size is not meaningful. CDR3 in amino acids: CASSLLNSNDEQYF. Written as DNA, the CDR3 is TGTGCCAGCAGCCTCCTTAATAGTAACGACGAGCAGTACTTC. The J gene is TRBJ2-7, the V gene TRBV7-2; unclear D gene. Between the trimmed V and J ends, which lost 5 bases and 5 bases, there was a span of 16 bases. The germline V gene encodes CDR1 SGHTA and CDR2 FQGNSA. This CDR3 is built from 14 residues.

By frequency in the sample, this clonotype is medium-sized. Found in a library prepared for alpha chains, this beta chain is an off-target read, and its abundance has little meaning. The V gene is TRBV7-2, the J gene TRBJ2-3; D is perhaps TRBD1 or TRBD2 (5 bases each). This CDR3 comprises 14 residues. Trimming cost V 3 bases and J 2 bases, with 9 bases left between them. The germline V gene has CDR1 SGHTA and CDR2 FQGNSA. The DNA of the CDR3 is TGTGCCAGCAGCTTCGACGGGGCCACAGATACGCAGTATTTT. Translation: CASSFDGATDTQYF.

In its sample, this clonotype ranks as medium-sized. A library prepared for alpha chains yielded this beta chain as an off-target read; its size is of little meaning. The chain's CDR3 is CASSFQGFRGYTF. CDR3 DNA sequence: TGTGCCAGCAGTTTCCAAGGGTTCCGTGGCTACACCTTC. The chain uses TRBV12-3 or TRBV12-4 and TRBJ1-2, with D uncertain. CDR3 length equals 13 residues. Trimming left V 3 bases short and J 7 bases short, with 12 bases between.

This clonotype appeared many times. This beta chain came through as a stray read in a library set up for alpha chains, and its size says little. This rearrangement joins TRBV18 to TRBJ2-7; TRBD1 or TRBD2 may be the D gene (7 bases each). This CDR3 is 18 amino acids long. CDR1 and CDR2 from the germline V gene are KGHSH and LQKENI. V dropped 3 bases and J dropped 4 bases, with 25 bases sitting between them. The CDR3 protein is CASSPGWPGGDRWYEQYF. The CDR3 DNA reads TGTGCCAGCTCACCCGGATGGCCAGGGGGGGACAGATGGTACGAGCAGTACTTC.

This clonotype has at least ten counts. Found in a library prepared for alpha chains, this beta chain is an off-target read, and its abundance has little meaning. The chain is built from TRBV2 and TRBJ2-7; D unresolved. The V gene's germline CDR1 is SNHLY and CDR2 FYNNEI. The CDR3 is made up of 13 amino acids. Trimming removed 7 bases at V and 3 bases at J, with 13 bases between. CDR3 in amino acids: CASTEGPGYEQYF. The CDR3 region has the DNA TGTGCCAGCACCGAAGGTCCAGGCTACGAGCAGTACTTC. Variable domain in full (rest from reference TRBV2 and TRBJ2-7): EPEVTQTPSHQVTQMGQEVILRCVPISNHLYFYWYRQILGQKVEFLVSFYNNEISEKSEIFDDQFSVERPDGSNFTLKIRSTKLEDSAMYFCASTEGPGYEQYFGPGTRLTVT.

There are many counts of this clonotype. This beta chain is an unintended read in a library built for alpha chains; its size means little. CDR3 coding DNA: TGCGCCAGCAGCGCCCTGGGAACTAGCGGGGGTGCCGGGGAGCTGTTTTTT. Residues: CASSALGTSGGAGELFF. This chain connects TRBV4-1 to TRBJ2-2; 11 nucleotides match TRBD2. The germline V gene has CDR1 MGHRA and CDR2 YSYEKL. Trimming removed 5 bases from V and 6 bases from J; junction bases left unmatched: 11. The CDR3 covers 17 residues.

With respect to this clonotype: A library prepared for alpha chains yielded this beta chain as an off-target read; its size is of little meaning. V and J are TRBV23-1 and TRBJ1-1; D remains ambiguous. TRBV23-1 is classed as an ORF, of uncertain function. V dropped 1 base and J dropped 2 bases, with 11 bases sitting between them. CDR3 length equals 15 residues. The CDR3: CASSQCPVSNTEAFF. The CDR3 DNA reads as TGCGCCAGCAGTCAATGCCCAGTCTCAAACACTGAAGCTTTCTTT.

This clonotype was seen only a few times. This beta chain was picked up by a library intended for alpha chains and is off target, so its count carries little meaning. This chain joins TRBV27 and TRBJ2-7; D is unresolved. Germline lookup yields CDR1 MNHEY and CDR2 SMNVEV (reference sequence). V lost 0 bases and J lost 5, with 8 bases in between. This CDR3 is 13 amino acids long. The CDR3 DNA sequence: TGTGCCAGCAGTTTATCAGCGAAAAACGAGCAGTACTTC. Protein: CASSLSAKNEQYF.

This clonotype has a count of ten or more. This beta chain is an off-target read within a library intended for alpha chains, so its frequency means little. The V gene is TRBV5-6, the J gene TRBJ1-2, with 8 positions matching TRBD1. Germline V gene data show CDR1 as SGHDT and CDR2 as YYEEEE. The length of the CDR3 is 14 residues. J gave up 7 bases and V 6 bases, and 11 bases lay outside the gene matches. CDR3 in DNA: TGTGCCAGCACCGGACAGGGCGGGCCCGGTGGCTACACCTTC. It encodes CASTGQGGPGGYTF. The whole variable domain, remainder taken from reference TRBV5-6 and TRBJ1-2, is DAGVTQSPTHLIKTRGQQVTLRCSPKSGHDTVSWYQQALGQGPQFIFQYYEEEERQRGNFPDRFSGHQFPNYSSELNVNALLLGDSALYLCASTGQGGPGGYTFGSGTRLTVV.

This clonotype has ten or more counts. This beta chain is a stray read from a library made for alpha chains; its abundance is not meaningful. The chain combines TRBV7-8 with TRBJ1-2; D might be TRBD1 (5 bases). The ends were cut back, 4 bases at V and 4 bases at J, with 13 bases in the middle. Germline assignment: CDR1 SGHVS and CDR2 FQNEAQ. CDR3 size: 14 residues. In nucleotides, the CDR3 is TGTGCCAGCAGCTCCACCGGGACGGTCTATGGCTACACCTTC. Translation gives CASSSTGTVYGYTF.

This clonotype showed up many times. Found in a library prepared for alpha chains, this beta chain is an off-target read, and its abundance has little meaning. This chain uses TRBV7-9 with TRBJ2-7, with D uncertain. Per germline, CDR1 SEHNR and CDR2 FQNEAQ (reference sequence). V gave up 5 bases and J gave up 3 bases, with 11 bases separating them. This CDR3 has 13 residues. CDR3 nucleotide sequence: TGTGCCAGCAGCCCTCCCCCTAACTACGAGCAGTACTTC. Residues: CASSPPPNYEQYF.